These 27 T cell receptor beta chains were all obtained from the same sample, sequenced in a study of T-cell memory formation after mild COVID-19. Each CDR3 protein gets one entry after TCRdb re-called the 5' RACE reads with MiXCR. The table lists about 560,000 distinct CDR3 sequences, roughly a sixth of them singletons. Sequenced material: PBMCs or a T cell subset sorted from them (not recorded which). The origin of the receptors is an adult woman who had mild COVID-19 (a few samples of this study predate the infection). Cell type and time point are not known.

A few counts support this clonotype. The rearrangement links TRBV29-1 to TRBJ1-1; D may be TRBD1 (5 bases). CDR3 size: 12 residues. V dropped 7 bases and J dropped 3 bases, with 12 bases sitting between them. The germline gives CDR1 SQVTM, CDR2 ANQGSEA. The CDR3 loop reads CSENRFYTEAFF. DNA of the CDR3: TGCAGCGAAAACAGGTTCTACACTGAAGCTTTCTTT. Complete variable domain (other parts from reference TRBV29-1 and TRBJ1-1): SAVISQKPSRDICQRGTSLTIQCQVDSQVTMMFWYRQQPGQSLTLIATANQGSEATYESGFVIDKFPISRPNLTFSTLTVSNMSPEDSSIYLCSENRFYTEAFFGQGTRLTVV.

This clonotype turned up a few times. The chain employs TRBV4-1 and TRBJ1-4, with D unclear. Trimming shortened V by 0 bases and J by 7 bases, and 15 bases separated the two germline ends. The CDR3 runs 16 residues. Germline loops: CDR1 MGHRA, CDR2 YSYEKL. The CDR3 nucleotides read TGCGCCAGCAGCCAAGACATCGGACCTGGAGGTGAAAAACTGTTTTTT. This codes for CASSQDIGPGGEKLFF.

This chain links TRBV20-1 with TRBJ2-7; D may be TRBD1 or TRBD2 (6 bases each). CDR3 length equals 17 residues. In germline, CDR1 is DFQATT, CDR2 SNEGSKA (reference sequence). Between the trimmed V and J ends, which lost 0 bases and 3 bases, there was a span of 21 bases. The CDR3 reads CSARDEGSGAPDYEQYF. As DNA, the CDR3 is TGCAGTGCTAGAGATGAGGGGTCGGGGGCGCCGGACTACGAGCAGTACTTC.

This clonotype has just a few counts. The chain combines TRBV29-1 with TRBJ2-1, with D unresolved. V lost 5 bases to trimming and J lost 7 bases, with 6 bases between them. The V gene's germline CDR1 is SQVTM and CDR2 ANQGSEA. CDR3 size: 10 residues. The CDR3 sequence: CSVYPNEQFF. The CDR3 nucleotides are TGCAGCGTTTATCCGAATGAGCAGTTCTTC.

This chain uses TRBV24-1 with TRBJ2-3; unclear D gene. Germline V lookup: CDR1 KGHDR, CDR2 SFDVKD. Trimming stripped 6 bases from V and 3 bases from J, with 9 bases between. The CDR3 is made up of 13 amino acids. The CDR3 DNA reads TGTGCCACCAGTTCCCGCGGAACAGATACGCAGTATTTT. As protein: CATSSRGTDTQYF.

This clonotype showed up just a few times. The chain employs TRBV5-1 and TRBJ2-1; no clear D gene. V was clipped by 1 base and J by 4 bases, with 3 bases between them. The CDR3 sequence is 12 residues long. CDR1 and CDR2 from the germline V gene are SGHRS and YFSETQ. The DNA for the CDR3 is TGCGCCAGCAGCTTGATATACAATGAGCAGTTCTTC. Translating gives CASSLIYNEQFF. The full variable domain, with the rest looked up from reference TRBV5-1 and TRBJ2-1, is KAGVTQTPRYLIKTRGQQVTLSCSPISGHRSVSWYQQTPGQGLQFLFEYFSETQRNKGNFPGRFSGRQFSNSRSEMNVSTLELGDSALYLCASSLIYNEQFFGPGTRLTVL.

V is TRBV4-1 and J is TRBJ1-1, with 7 bases identical to TRBD1. V was clipped by 2 bases and J by 7 bases; unmatched bases: 10. Looked up from germline, CDR1 is MGHRA and CDR2 is YSYEKL. There are 15 residues in the CDR3. CDR3 protein: CASSQHRGRPSEAFF. CDR3 nucleotide sequence: TGCGCCAGCAGCCAACACAGGGGCCGCCCGAGTGAAGCTTTCTTT.

The chain recombines TRBV12-3 or TRBV12-4 with TRBJ2-1, with TRBD2 identical over 7 bases. V lost 6 bases to trimming and J lost 3 bases; unmatched junction nucleotides: 5. This CDR3 is 14 amino acids long. This chain's CDR3 is CASRKRGFYNEQFF. The CDR3 DNA sequence: TGTGCCAGCAGGAAGCGGGGATTCTACAATGAGCAGTTCTTC.

The chain is built from TRBV7-9 and TRBJ2-6; D is unresolved. V shed 1 base and J shed 11 bases, with 6 bases lying between them. CDR1 is SEHNR and CDR2 is FQNEAQ in the germline V gene (reference sequence). The CDR3 is 12 residues long. DNA of the CDR3: TGTGCCAGCAGCTTAGGGCCTGACGTCCTGACTTTC. This codes for CASSLGPDVLTF.

CDR3 sequence: CSAREDGTGSLRFVTQYF. CDR3 in DNA: TGCAGTGCTAGAGAGGATGGGACAGGGAGTCTACGGTTTGTGACCCAGTACTTC. The chain couples TRBV20-1 to TRBJ2-5, with 9 bases matching TRBD1. J lost 7 bases, V lost 0 bases, and 18 bases had no gene match. The CDR3 loop spans 18 amino acids. Looked up from germline, CDR1 is DFQATT and CDR2 is SNEGSKA (reference sequence).

This CDR3 is CASSHLTSGGAGDTQYF. CDR3 nucleotide sequence: TGTGCCAGCAGCCACCTAACTAGCGGGGGGGCCGGAGATACGCAGTATTTT. The rearrangement uses TRBV6-5 and TRBJ2-3, with TRBD2 matching 13 bases. V trimming: 6 bases; J trimming: 5 bases; junction bases outside the gene matches: 11. This CDR3 has 17 amino acids. Per the germline V gene, CDR1 is MNHEY and CDR2 is SVGAGI.

This clonotype turned up a few times. J is TRBJ2-2 and V is TRBV5-5; tentative D call: TRBD2 (5 bases). CDR1 and CDR2 (germline): SGHKS, YYEKEE (reference sequence). CDR3 size: 13 residues. Trimming stripped 4 bases from V and 6 bases from J, with 10 bases between. The CDR3 DNA reads TGTGCCAGCAGCCGGACTGTGGCCGGGGAGCTGTTTTTT. Translation: CASSRTVAGELFF.

This clonotype was observed a handful of times. The chain has TRBV11-2 and TRBJ2-3, with 8 bases identical to TRBD2. This CDR3 is 16 amino acids long. CDR1 is SGHAT, CDR2 FQNNGV, per germline. V lost 5 bases and J lost 0; bases outside the gene matches: 7. CDR3 protein: CASSLRVAGSTDTQYF. For the CDR3, the DNA is TGTGCCAGCAGCCTCCGGGTAGCGGGGAGCACAGATACGCAGTATTTT.

The V call is TRBV5-1, the J call TRBJ2-1; D may be TRBD2 (6 bases). V lost 7 bases, J lost 4 bases, and 15 bases lay in between. This CDR3 is 14 amino acids long. From germline, CDR1 is SGHRS and CDR2 YFSETQ. The CDR3 loop is CASRLGGDYNEQFF. The DNA for the CDR3 is TGCGCCAGCCGCCTAGGCGGGGATTACAATGAGCAGTTCTTC. The full variable domain, rest sourced from reference TRBV5-1 and TRBJ2-1, is KAGVTQTPRYLIKTRGQQVTLSCSPISGHRSVSWYQQTPGQGLQFLFEYFSETQRNKGNFPGRFSGRQFSNSRSEMNVSTLELGDSALYLCASRLGGDYNEQFFGPGTRLTVL.

This clonotype was seen many times. The gene calls are TRBV7-2 and TRBJ1-1; D is uncertain. V lost 2 bases and J lost 6, with 7 bases in between. Looked up from germline, CDR1 is SGHTA and CDR2 is FQGNSA. CDR3 length equals 12 residues. The CDR3 bases are TGTGCCAGCAGCTTACAGTGGGCTGAAGCTTTCTTT. This translates into CASSLQWAEAFF.

The chain links TRBV5-5 to TRBJ2-5, with 11 bases aligning to TRBD1. Germline V gene data show CDR1 as SGHKS and CDR2 as YYEKEE (reference sequence). J was trimmed by 5 bases and V by 4 bases; bases with no gene match: 10. The CDR3 has 16 amino acids. CDR3 in amino acids: CASSREDRGLGETQYF. The CDR3 bases are TGTGCCAGCAGCAGGGAGGACAGGGGGCTAGGGGAGACCCAGTACTTC.

This clonotype was seen more than once but under ten times. The chain links TRBV24-1 to TRBJ2-3; 8 nucleotides match TRBD2. Germline V gene sequence: CDR1 KGHDR, CDR2 SFDVKD. The ends lost 0 bases at V and 2 bases at J; junction bases unmatched: 6. CDR3 length: 17 residues. CDR3: CATSDLVAGTSTDTQYF. CDR3 DNA sequence: TGTGCCACCAGTGATTTGGTAGCGGGAACTTCCACAGATACGCAGTATTTT.

On this clonotype: The conserved phenylalanine or tryptophan normally closing the CDR3 is absent here, so this likely arose from a read error. This chain joins TRBV6-2 or TRBV6-3 and TRBJ2-2; tentatively, D is TRBD2 (5 bases). This CDR3 contains 15 residues. V was trimmed by 2 bases and J by 0 bases, leaving 7 bases between them. Germline V gene data show CDR1 as MNHEY and CDR2 as SVGEGT. CDR3 in DNA: TGTGCCAGCAGTTACAGCGGAACGAACACCGGGGAGCTGTTTCTT. Translating gives CASSYSGTNTGELFL.

V gene TRBV27 combines with J gene TRBJ1-2; 8 nucleotides align to TRBD1. The V and J ends lost 4 bases and 7 bases, in that order; junction bases with no gene match: 5. The CDR3 is 13 residues long. Germline CDR1 is MNHEY and CDR2 is SMNVEV (reference sequence). The CDR3 protein is CASSYDRGAGYTF. DNA of the CDR3: TGTGCCAGCAGTTACGACAGGGGTGCTGGCTACACCTTC.

The rearrangement links TRBV29-1 to TRBJ2-3, with a possible D match to TRBD2 (6 bases). In germline, CDR1 is SQVTM, CDR2 ANQGSEA. The V gene lost 5 bases and the J gene lost 0 bases, with 18 bases spanning the gap. The CDR3 extends over 16 amino acids. The CDR3 spells CSVYSGPDSSTDTQYF. The CDR3 nucleotides are TGCAGCGTTTATAGCGGACCCGATTCTAGCACAGATACGCAGTATTTT.

This clonotype was recorded many times. The V and J genes are TRBV11-2 and TRBJ2-1; D possibly corresponds to TRBD2 (6 bases). Trimming took 2 bases from V and 10 from J, leaving 6 bases between them. The CDR3 runs 11 residues. CDR1 SGHAT and CDR2 FQNNGV come from the germline V gene. This CDR3 reads CASSLSGEQFF. CDR3 nucleotide sequence: TGTGCCAGCAGCTTAAGCGGGGAGCAGTTCTTC.

Only a few counts were recorded for this clonotype. The chain links TRBV5-5 to TRBJ1-2; 10 nucleotides align to TRBD1. From germline, CDR1 is SGHKS and CDR2 YYEKEE (reference sequence). The junction had 5 bases not matched to a gene; V was cut back by 4 bases and J by 8 bases. The CDR3 covers 13 residues. DNA of the CDR3: TGTGCCAGCAGCCCGACAGGGGGCAAGGGCTACACCTTC. The encoded protein is CASSPTGGKGYTF.

The chain combines TRBV12-3 or TRBV12-4 with TRBJ1-1; 7 bases fit TRBD1. The CDR3 is made up of 14 amino acids. V lost 4 bases, J lost 3 bases, and 5 bases stayed unmatched. In DNA, the CDR3 is TGTGCCAGCAGTTGGAGGGGGCGGGACACTGAAGCTTTCTTT. This encodes CASSWRGRDTEAFF.

This sequence joins TRBV7-9 and TRBJ1-2; D is possibly TRBD1 (5 bases). In germline, CDR1 is SEHNR, CDR2 FQNEAQ (reference sequence). Trimming shortened V by 5 bases and J by 7 bases, and 20 bases separated the two germline ends. The CDR3 spans 15 residues. CDR3 nucleotides: TGTGCCAGCAGCCCCCCGGTCGCAGGGTTAAGTGGCTACACCTTC. Amino acids: CASSPPVAGLSGYTF.

The chain couples TRBV2 to TRBJ1-1; D gene ambiguous. CDR3 length equals 12 residues. CDR1 is SNHLY, CDR2 FYNNEI, per germline. Trimming stripped 3 bases from V and 8 bases from J, with 10 bases between. The CDR3 sequence is CASSDQLSEAFF. The CDR3 DNA reads as TGTGCCAGCAGTGATCAGCTATCGGAAGCTTTCTTT.

The rearrangement joins TRBV5-1 to TRBJ1-2; D unresolved. This CDR3 is 13 amino acids long. Germline CDR1 is SGHRS and CDR2 is YFSETQ. V lost 1 base and J 6 bases, leaving 10 bases between the germline ends. DNA for the CDR3: TGCGCCAGCAGCTTGTTACGGGAAAATGGCTACACCTTC. Its protein product is CASSLLRENGYTF.

This clonotype was recorded a few times. J is TRBJ2-7 and V is TRBV6-2 or TRBV6-3; 10 bases are a match to TRBD1. The J segment lost 0 bases and the V segment lost 4 bases, leaving 9 bases of the junction unmatched. There are 17 residues in the CDR3. Germline CDR1 MNHEY, CDR2 SVGEGT. This CDR3 is CASSFPGTGALSYEQYF. Written as DNA, the CDR3 is TGTGCCAGCAGTTTCCCCGGGACAGGGGCCCTCTCCTACGAGCAGTACTTC.